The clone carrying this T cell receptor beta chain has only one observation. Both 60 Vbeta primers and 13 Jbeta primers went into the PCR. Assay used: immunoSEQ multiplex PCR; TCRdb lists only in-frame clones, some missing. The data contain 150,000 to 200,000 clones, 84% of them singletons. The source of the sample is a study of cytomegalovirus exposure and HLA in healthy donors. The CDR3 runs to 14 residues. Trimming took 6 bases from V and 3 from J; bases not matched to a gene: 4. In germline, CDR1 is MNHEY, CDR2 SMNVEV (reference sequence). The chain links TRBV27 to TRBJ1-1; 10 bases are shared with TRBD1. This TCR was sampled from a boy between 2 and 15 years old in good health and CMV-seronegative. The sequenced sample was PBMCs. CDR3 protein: CASRKTGGHTEAFF. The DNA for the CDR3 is TGTGCCAGCAGGAAGACAGGGGGCCACACTGAAGCTTTCTTT.